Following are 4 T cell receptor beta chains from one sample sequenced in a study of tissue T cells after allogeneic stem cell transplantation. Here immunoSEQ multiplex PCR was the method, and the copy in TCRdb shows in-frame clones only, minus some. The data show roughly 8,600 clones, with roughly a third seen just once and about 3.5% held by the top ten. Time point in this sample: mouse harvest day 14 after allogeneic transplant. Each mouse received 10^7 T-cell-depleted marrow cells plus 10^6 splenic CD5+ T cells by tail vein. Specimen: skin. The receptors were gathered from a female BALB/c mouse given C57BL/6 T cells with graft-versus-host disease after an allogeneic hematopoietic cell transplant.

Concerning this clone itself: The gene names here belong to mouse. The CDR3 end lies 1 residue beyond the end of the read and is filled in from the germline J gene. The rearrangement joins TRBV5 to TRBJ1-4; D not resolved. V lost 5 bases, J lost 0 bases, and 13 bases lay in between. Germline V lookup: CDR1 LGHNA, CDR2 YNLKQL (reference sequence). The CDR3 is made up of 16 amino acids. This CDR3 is CASSVRHLISNERLFF. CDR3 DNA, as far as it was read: TGTGCCAGCAGCGTCCGACATCTAATTTCCAACGAAAGATTATTT.

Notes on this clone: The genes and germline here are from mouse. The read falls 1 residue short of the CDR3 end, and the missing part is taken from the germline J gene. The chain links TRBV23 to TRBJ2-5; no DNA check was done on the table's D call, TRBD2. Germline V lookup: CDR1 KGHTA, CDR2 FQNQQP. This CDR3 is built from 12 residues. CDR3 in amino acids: CSSSQGGDTQYF. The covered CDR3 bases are TGCTCCAGCAGTCAGGGGGGAGACACCCAGTAC.

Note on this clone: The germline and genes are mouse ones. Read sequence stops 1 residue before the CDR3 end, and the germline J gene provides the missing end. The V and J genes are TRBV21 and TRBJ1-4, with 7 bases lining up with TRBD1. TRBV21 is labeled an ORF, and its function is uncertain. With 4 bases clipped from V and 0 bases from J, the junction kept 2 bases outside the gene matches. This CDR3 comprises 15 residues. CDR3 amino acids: CASSPQGLSNERLFF. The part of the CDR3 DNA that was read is TGTGCTAGCAGTCCACAGGGGCTTTCCAACGAAAGATTATTT.

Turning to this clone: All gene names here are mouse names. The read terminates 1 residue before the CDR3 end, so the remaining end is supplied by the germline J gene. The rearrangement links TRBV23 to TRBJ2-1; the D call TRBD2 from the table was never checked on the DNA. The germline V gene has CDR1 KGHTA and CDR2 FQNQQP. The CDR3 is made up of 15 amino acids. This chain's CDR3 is CSSSQRTGGAAEQFF. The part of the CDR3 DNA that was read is TGCTCCAGCAGTCAAAGGACTGGGGGGGCTGCTGAGCAGTTC.